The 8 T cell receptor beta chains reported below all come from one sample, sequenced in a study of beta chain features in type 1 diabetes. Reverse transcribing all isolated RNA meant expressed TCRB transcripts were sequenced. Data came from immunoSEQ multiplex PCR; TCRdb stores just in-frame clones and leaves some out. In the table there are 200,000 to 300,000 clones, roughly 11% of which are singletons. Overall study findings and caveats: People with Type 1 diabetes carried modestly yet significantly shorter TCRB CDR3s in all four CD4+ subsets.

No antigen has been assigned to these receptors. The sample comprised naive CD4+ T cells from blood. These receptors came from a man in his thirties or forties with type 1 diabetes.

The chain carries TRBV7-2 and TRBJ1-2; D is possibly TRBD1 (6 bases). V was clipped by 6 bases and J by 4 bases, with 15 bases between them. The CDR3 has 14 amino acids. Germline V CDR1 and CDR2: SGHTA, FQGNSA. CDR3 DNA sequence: TGTGCCAGCAGAGAGGACAGACTTCTCTATGGCTACACCTTC. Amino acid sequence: CASREDRLLYGYTF.

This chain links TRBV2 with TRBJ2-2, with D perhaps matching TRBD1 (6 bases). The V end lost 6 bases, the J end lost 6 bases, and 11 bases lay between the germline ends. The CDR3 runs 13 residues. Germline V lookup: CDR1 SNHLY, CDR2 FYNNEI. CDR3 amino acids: CASRDSVAGELFF. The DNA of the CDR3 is TGTGCCAGCAGGGACAGTGTGGCCGGGGAGCTGTTTTTT.

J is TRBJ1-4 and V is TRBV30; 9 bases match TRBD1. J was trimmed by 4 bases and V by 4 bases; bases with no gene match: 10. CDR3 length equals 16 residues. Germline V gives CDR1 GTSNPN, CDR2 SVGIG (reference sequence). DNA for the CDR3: TGTGCCTGGATCCCCCGGGACAGGGCGGATAATGAAAAACTGTTTTTT. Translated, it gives CAWIPRDRADNEKLFF. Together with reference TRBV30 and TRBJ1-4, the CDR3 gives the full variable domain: SQTIHQWPATLVQPVGSPLSLECTVEGTSNPNLYWYRQAAGRGLQLLFYSVGIGQISSEVPQNLSASRPQDRQFILSSKKLLLSDSGFYLCAWIPRDRADNEKLFFGSGTQLSVL.

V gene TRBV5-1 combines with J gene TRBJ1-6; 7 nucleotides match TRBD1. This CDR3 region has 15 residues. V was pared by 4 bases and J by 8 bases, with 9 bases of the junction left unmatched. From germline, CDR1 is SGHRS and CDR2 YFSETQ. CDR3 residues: CASSPRQGWDSPLHF. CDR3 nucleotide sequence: TGCGCCAGCAGCCCCCGACAGGGCTGGGATTCACCCCTCCACTTT.

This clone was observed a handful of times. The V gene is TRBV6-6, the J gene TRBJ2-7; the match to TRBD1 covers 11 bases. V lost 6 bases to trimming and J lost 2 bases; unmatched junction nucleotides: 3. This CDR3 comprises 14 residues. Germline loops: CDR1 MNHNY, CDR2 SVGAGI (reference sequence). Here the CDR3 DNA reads TGTGCCAGCAGAGCGGGACAGGGGGCCTACGAGCAGTACTTC. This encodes CASRAGQGAYEQYF.

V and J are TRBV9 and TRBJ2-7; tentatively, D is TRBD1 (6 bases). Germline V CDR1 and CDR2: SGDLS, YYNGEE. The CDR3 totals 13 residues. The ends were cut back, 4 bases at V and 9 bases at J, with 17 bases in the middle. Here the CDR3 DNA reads TGTGCCAGCAGCACCCGCCTCCAGGGGTTGCAGTACTTC. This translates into CASSTRLQGLQYF. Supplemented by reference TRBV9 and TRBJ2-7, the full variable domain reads DSGVTQTPKHLITATGQRVTLRCSPRSGDLSVYWYQQSLDQGLQFLIQYYNGEERAKGNILERFSAQQFPDLHSELNLSSLELGDSALYFCASSTRLQGLQYFGPGTRLTVT.

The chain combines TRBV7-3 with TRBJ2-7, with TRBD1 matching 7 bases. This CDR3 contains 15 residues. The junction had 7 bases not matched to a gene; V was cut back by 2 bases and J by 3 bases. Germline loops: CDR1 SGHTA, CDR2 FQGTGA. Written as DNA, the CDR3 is TGTGCCAGCAGCTTACGCCCCGGGACAGACTACGAGCAGTACTTC. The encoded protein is CASSLRPGTDYEQYF.

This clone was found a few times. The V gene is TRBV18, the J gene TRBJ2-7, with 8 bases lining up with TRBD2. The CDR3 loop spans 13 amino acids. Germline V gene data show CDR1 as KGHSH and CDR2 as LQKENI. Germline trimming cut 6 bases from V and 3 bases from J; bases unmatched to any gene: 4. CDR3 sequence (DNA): TGTGCCAGCTCTAGCGGGGCGAACTACGAGCAGTACTTC. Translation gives CASSSGANYEQYF.